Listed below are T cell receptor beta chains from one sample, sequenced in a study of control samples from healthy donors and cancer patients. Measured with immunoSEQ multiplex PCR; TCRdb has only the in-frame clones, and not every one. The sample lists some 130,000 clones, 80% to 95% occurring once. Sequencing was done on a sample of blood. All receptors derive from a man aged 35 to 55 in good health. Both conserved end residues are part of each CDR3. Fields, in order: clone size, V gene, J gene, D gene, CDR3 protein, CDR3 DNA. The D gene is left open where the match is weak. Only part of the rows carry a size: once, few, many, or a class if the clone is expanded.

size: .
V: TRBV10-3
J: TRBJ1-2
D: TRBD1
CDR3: CAISESTGGSYGYTF
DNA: TGTGCCATCAGTGAGTCTACAGGGGGTTCTTATGGCTACACCTTC

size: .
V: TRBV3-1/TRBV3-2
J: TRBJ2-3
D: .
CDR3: CASSQRGVDTQYF
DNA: TGTGCCAGCAGCCAAAGAGGGGTGGATACGCAGTATTTT

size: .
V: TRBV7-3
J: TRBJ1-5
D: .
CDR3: CASSSKGGNQPQHF
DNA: TGTGCCAGCAGCTCCAAAGGGGGCAATCAGCCCCAGCATTTT

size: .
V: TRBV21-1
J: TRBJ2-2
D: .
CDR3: CASSKARVSGELFF
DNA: TGTGCCAGCAGCAAAGCCCGGGTATCCGGGGAGCTGTTTTTT

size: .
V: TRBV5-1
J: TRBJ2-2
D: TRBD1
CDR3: CASSLMGQGTTGELFF
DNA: TGCGCCAGCAGCTTGATGGGACAGGGGACAACCGGGGAGCTGTTTTTT

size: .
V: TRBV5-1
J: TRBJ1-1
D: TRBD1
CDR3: CASSFDRVTEAFF
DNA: TGCGCCAGCAGCTTCGACAGGGTGACTGAAGCTTTCTTT

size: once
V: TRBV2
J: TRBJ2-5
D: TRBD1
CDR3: CASSAGTGGLGETQYF
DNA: TGTGCCAGCAGTGCCGGGACAGGGGGATTAGGAGAGACCCAGTACTTC

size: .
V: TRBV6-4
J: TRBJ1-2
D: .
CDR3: CASREQGVGGYTF
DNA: TGTGCCAGCAGAGAACAGGGTGTCGGTGGCTACACCTTC

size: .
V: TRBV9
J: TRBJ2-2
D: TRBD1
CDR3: CASSAPGTGDDTGELFF
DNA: TGTGCCAGCAGCGCCCCCGGGACAGGGGATGACACCGGGGAGCTGTTTTTT

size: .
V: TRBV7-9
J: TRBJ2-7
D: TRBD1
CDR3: CASSNLGTGGEQYF
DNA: TGTGCCAGCAGCAACCTCGGGACAGGGGGCGAGCAGTACTTC

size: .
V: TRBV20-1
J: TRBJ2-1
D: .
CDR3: CSATGNNEQFF
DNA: TGCAGTGCTACAGGAAACAATGAGCAGTTCTTC

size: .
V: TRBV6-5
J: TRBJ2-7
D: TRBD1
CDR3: CASSSGQVPYF
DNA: TGTGCCAGCAGCAGTGGACAGGTCCCGTACTTC

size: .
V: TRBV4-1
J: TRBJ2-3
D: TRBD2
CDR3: CASSLSGGGTDTQYF
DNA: TGCGCCAGCAGCCTAAGCGGGGGGGGCACAGATACGCAGTATTTT

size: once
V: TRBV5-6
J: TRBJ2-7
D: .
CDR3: CASSLLGRGPHEQYF
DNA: TGTGCCAGCAGCTTGTTAGGTAGGGGTCCCCACGAGCAGTACTTC

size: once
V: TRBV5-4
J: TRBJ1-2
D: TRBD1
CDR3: CASSPEDRAHGYTF
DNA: TGTGCCAGCAGCCCAGAGGACAGGGCCCATGGCTACACCTTC

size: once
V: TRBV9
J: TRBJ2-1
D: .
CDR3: CASNPHPTAGYNEQFF
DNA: TGTGCCAGCAACCCTCACCCGACAGCCGGGTACAATGAGCAGTTCTTC

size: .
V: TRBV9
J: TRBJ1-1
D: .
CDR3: CASSVAGVGLNTEAFF
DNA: TGTGCCAGCAGCGTAGCGGGGGTGGGGTTGAACACTGAAGCTTTCTTT

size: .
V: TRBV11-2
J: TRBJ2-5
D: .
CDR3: CASSPGSQETQYF
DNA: TGTGCCAGCAGCCCAGGAAGCCAAGAGACCCAGTACTTC

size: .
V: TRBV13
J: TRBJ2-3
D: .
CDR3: CASSLAVRGATDTQYF
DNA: TGTGCCAGCAGCTTAGCGGTCCGGGGTGCCACAGATACGCAGTATTTT

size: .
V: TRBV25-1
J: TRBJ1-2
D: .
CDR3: CASSEYEGNGYTF
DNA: TGTGCCAGCAGTGAATATGAAGGGAATGGCTACACCTTC

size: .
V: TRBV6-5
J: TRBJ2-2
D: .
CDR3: CASSYYGPPNTGELFF
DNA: TGTGCCAGCAGTTACTATGGGCCACCGAACACCGGGGAGCTGTTTTTT

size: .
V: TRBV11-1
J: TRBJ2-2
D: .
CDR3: CASSNGAGTGELFF
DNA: TGTGCCAGCAGTAACGGGGCGGGGACCGGGGAGCTGTTTTTT

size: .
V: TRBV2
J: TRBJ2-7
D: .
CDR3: CASSPGRANYEQYF
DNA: TGTGCCAGCAGCCCCGGTCGGGCAAACTACGAGCAGTACTTC

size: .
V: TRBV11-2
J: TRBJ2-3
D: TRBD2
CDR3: CASSFTSAGEDTQYF
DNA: TGTGCCAGCAGCTTCACTAGCGCGGGTGAAGATACGCAGTATTTT

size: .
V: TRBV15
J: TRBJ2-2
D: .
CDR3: CATSRDRDKGNTGELFF
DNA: TGTGCCACCAGCAGAGATCGGGACAAGGGGAACACCGGGGAGCTGTTTTTT

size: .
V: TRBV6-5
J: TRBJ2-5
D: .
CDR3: CASKIADIGTQYF
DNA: TGTGCCAGCAAGATAGCGGACATAGGGACCCAGTACTTC

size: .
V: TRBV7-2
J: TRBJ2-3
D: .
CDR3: CASSLGSGFADTQYF
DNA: TGTGCCAGCAGCTTAGGATCCGGTTTCGCAGATACGCAGTATTTT

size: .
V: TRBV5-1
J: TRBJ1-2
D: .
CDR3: CASSLVVGSYGYTF
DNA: TGCGCCAGCAGCTTGGTGGTGGGGTCCTATGGCTACACCTTC

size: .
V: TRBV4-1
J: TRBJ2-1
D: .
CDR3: CASSLMESSYNEQFF
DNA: TGCGCCAGCAGCCTAATGGAGAGCTCCTACAATGAGCAGTTCTTC

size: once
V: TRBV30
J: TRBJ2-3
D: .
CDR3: CAWSVGASTDTQYF
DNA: TGTGCCTGGAGTGTCGGGGCCAGCACAGATACGCAGTATTTT

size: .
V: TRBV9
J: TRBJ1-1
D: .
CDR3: CASSAQGRLQDTNTEAFF
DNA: TGTGCCAGCAGCGCTCAGGGTCGCCTCCAGGATACGAACACTGAAGCTTTCTTT

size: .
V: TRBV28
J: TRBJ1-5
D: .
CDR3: CASSKNQPQHF
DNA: TGTGCCAGCAGTAAAAATCAGCCCCAGCATTTT

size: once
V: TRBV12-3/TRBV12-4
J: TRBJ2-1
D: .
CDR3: CASSFLGYNEQFF
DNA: TGTGCCAGCAGTTTTCTTGGATACAATGAGCAGTTCTTC

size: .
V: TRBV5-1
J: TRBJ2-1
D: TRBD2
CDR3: CASTPSGGASNEQFF
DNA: TGCGCCAGCACTCCTAGCGGGGGGGCGAGTAATGAGCAGTTCTTC

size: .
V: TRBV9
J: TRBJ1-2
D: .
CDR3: CASSPTGQGYRGYTF
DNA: TGTGCCAGCAGCCCGACGGGGCAGGGATATCGAGGCTACACCTTC

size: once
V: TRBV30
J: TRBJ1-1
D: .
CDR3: CAWNRNTEAFF
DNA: TGTGCCTGGAACCGGAACACTGAAGCTTTCTTT

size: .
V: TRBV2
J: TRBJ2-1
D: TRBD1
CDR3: CASSDTGAGANEQFF
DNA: TGTGCCAGCAGTGATACAGGGGCCGGGGCCAATGAGCAGTTCTTC

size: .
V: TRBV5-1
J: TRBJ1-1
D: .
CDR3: CASSLWSGYTEAFF
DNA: TGCGCCAGCAGCTTGTGGTCGGGGTACACTGAAGCTTTCTTT

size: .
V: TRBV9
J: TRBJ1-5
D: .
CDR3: CASSVGGGNQPQHF
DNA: TGTGCCAGCAGCGTGGGTGGGGGGAATCAGCCCCAGCATTTT